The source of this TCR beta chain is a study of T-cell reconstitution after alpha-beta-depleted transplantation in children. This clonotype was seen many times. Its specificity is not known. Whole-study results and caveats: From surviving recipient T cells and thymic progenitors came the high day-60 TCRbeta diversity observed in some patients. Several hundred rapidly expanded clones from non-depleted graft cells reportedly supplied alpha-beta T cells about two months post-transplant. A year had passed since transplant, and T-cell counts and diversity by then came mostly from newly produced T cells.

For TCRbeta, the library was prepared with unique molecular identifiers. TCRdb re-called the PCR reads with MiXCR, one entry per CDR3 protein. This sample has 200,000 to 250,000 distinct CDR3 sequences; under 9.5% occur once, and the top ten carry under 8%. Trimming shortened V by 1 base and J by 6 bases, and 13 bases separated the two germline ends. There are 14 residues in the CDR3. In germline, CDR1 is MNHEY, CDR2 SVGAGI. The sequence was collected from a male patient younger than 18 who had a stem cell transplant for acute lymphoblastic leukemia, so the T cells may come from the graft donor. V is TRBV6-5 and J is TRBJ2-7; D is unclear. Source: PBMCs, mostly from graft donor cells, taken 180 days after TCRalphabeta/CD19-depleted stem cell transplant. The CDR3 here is CASSYCRDLCEQYF. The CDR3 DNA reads TGTGCCAGCAGTTACTGCAGAGACCTATGCGAGCAGTACTTC.